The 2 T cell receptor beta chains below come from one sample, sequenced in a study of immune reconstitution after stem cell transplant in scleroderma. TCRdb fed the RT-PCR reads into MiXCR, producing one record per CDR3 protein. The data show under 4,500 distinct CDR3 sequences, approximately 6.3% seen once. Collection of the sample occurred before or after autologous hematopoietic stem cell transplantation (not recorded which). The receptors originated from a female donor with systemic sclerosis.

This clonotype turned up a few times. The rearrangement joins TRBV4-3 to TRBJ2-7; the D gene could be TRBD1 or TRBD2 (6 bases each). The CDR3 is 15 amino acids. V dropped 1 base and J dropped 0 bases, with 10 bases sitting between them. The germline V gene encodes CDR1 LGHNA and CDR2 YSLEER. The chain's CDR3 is CASSQGGAGSYEQYF. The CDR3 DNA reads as TGCGCCAGCAGCCAAGGGGGGGCGGGCTCCTACGAGCAGTACTTC.

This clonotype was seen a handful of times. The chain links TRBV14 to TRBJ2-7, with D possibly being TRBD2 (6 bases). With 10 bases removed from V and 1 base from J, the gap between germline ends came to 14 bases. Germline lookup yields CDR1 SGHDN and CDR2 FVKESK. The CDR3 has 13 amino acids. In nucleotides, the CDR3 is TGTGCCACGGCGGGGTTGGGGTCCTACGAGCAGTACTTC. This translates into CATAGLGSYEQYF. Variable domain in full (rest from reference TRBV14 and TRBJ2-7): EAGVTQFPSHSVIEKGQTVTLRCDPISGHDNLYWYRRVMGKEIKFLLHFVKESKQDESGMPNNRFLAERTGGTYSTLKVQPAELEDSGVYFCATAGLGSYEQYFGPGTRLTVT.